This T cell receptor (beta chain) was observed in a study of T cells after yellow fever vaccination. Researchers made TCR cDNA using 5'RACE template switching, and this step added a universal primer site and UMIs. TCRdb re-called the 5' RACE reads with MiXCR, one entry per CDR3 protein. The table has around 360,000 distinct CDR3 sequences, about 9.9% seen once; the top ten hold 15% to 20%. This clonotype has a handful of counts. The germline V and J ends were trimmed by 6 bases and 6 bases, with 20 bases remaining between them. This CDR3 region has 16 residues. Sample: PBMCs, taken on the day of the first yellow fever vaccination. The receptor was derived from a man aged 18 to 29 who received the YFV17D yellow fever vaccine. The chain joins TRBV12-3 or TRBV12-4 to TRBJ2-2; D is unclear. The CDR3: CASRPIPVGMAGELFF. The DNA for the CDR3 is TGTGCCAGCAGACCCATACCCGTGGGTATGGCCGGGGAGCTGTTTTTT.